Following are 10 T cell receptor beta chains from one sample sequenced in a study of T cell changes during pregnancy in multiple sclerosis. Clones were sequenced by immunoSEQ multiplex PCR, and TCRdb holds only the in-frame ones, with some missing. The sample includes approximately 100,000 clones, about 90% seen only once; the top ten take 1.6%. The material sequenced was peripheral blood, taken after pregnancy. The receptors were gathered from a female donor with multiple sclerosis, enrolled in a pregnancy study.

A remark on this clone: An end of the junction differs from the germline gene, which may be a read error. The J gene is TRBJ2-7, the V gene TRBV2; D uncertain. The CDR3 contains 12 residues. Looked up from germline, CDR1 is SNHLY and CDR2 is FYNNEI. The CDR3 DNA reads as TGTGCCAGCATACGCCCCCGAGTCTCACCCCTTTTC. Its protein is CASIRPRVSPLF. Using reference TRBV2 and TRBJ2-7 for the parts outside the CDR3, the full variable domain is EPEVTQTPSHQVTQMGQEVILRCVPISNHLYFYWYRQILGQKVEFLVSFYNNEISEKSEIFDDQFSVERPDGSNFTLKIRSTKLEDSAMYFCASIRPRVSPLFGPGTRLTVT.

The chain recombines TRBV19 with TRBJ2-7; 8 bases map to TRBD1. The germline V gene encodes CDR1 LNHDA and CDR2 SQIVND (reference sequence). CDR3 length equals 13 residues. The V and J ends lost 5 bases and 3 bases, in that order; junction bases with no gene match: 3. The CDR3 region is CASSAGQGYEQYF. CDR3 bases: TGTGCCAGTAGTGCCGGACAGGGCTACGAGCAGTACTTC.

The CDR3 is CASSAGTASSNQPQHF. The CDR3 DNA reads TGTGCCAGCAGTGCGGGGACAGCGTCTAGCAATCAGCCCCAGCATTTT. V usage is TRBV6-1 and J usage is TRBJ1-5; TRBD1 matches at 7 bases. CDR1 and CDR2 from the germline V gene are MNHNS and SASEGT. The CDR3 has 16 residues. The junction had 6 bases not matched to a gene; V was cut back by 4 bases and J by 0 bases.

This clone was detected only a few times. The genes are TRBV2 and TRBJ2-7, with D tentatively TRBD2 (6 bases). The germline V and J ends were trimmed by 6 bases and 0 bases, with 18 bases remaining between them. There are 16 residues in the CDR3. The V gene's germline CDR1 is SNHLY and CDR2 FYNNEI. The CDR3 spells CASSGRGGGYSYEQYF. The CDR3 DNA follows: TGTGCCAGCAGCGGAAGGGGAGGCGGTTACTCCTACGAGCAGTACTTC.

V and J are TRBV5-6 and TRBJ1-5; 9 positions agree with TRBD1. The CDR3 is 16 amino acids. Germline V gene lookup returns CDR1 SGHDT and CDR2 YYEEEE. V lost 4 bases and J lost 5; bases outside the gene matches: 10. The CDR3 region is CASSAGDREAYQPQHF. The CDR3, as DNA: TGTGCCAGCAGCGCGGGGGACAGGGAGGCGTATCAGCCCCAGCATTTT.

CDR3 bases: TGTGCCAGCTCACGCCAGCCCGGGACAGGGGACAATGAGCAGTTCTTC. This translates into CASSRQPGTGDNEQFF. J is TRBJ2-1 and V is TRBV18; TRBD1 agrees at 10 bases. The CDR3 length is 16 residues. The J segment lost 5 bases and the V segment lost 4 bases, leaving 8 bases of the junction unmatched. Germline V gives CDR1 KGHSH, CDR2 LQKENI.

The count of this clone is one. The chain combines TRBV7-3 with TRBJ1-1; D might be TRBD1 (5 bases). CDR1 SGHTA and CDR2 FQGTGA come from the germline V gene. Trimming left V 2 bases short and J 4 bases short, with 11 bases between. The CDR3 sequence is 14 residues long. CDR3 in DNA: TGTGCCAGCAGCTTACAGGGTTTCGGCACTGAAGCTTTCTTT. Protein sequence: CASSLQGFGTEAFF.

This clone appeared once. The rearrangement uses TRBV5-5 and TRBJ1-6, with D maybe TRBD1 (5 bases). Germline V gene data show CDR1 as SGHKS and CDR2 as YYEKEE (reference sequence). V shed 3 bases and J shed 8 bases, with 15 bases lying between them. The CDR3 has 15 residues. CDR3 loop: CASSSSRGGYSPLHF. CDR3 nucleotide sequence: TGTGCCAGCAGCTCCTCTCGGGGGGGGTATTCACCCCTCCACTTT.

The V call is TRBV14, the J call TRBJ1-4, with a tentative D call TRBD1 (6 bases). This CDR3 region has 15 residues. Germline V gene sequence: CDR1 SGHDN, CDR2 FVKESK. Between the trimmed V and J ends, which lost 1 base and 7 bases, there was a span of 13 bases. Here the CDR3 reads CASSQVRGRGEKLFF. The CDR3 DNA reads as TGTGCCAGCAGCCAAGTGCGGGGGCGTGGTGAAAAACTGTTTTTT.

This chain links TRBV28 with TRBJ2-1; 11 bases are shared with TRBD2. CDR3 length equals 15 residues. Losses at the gene ends were 5 bases for V and 7 bases for J; bases not matched to a gene: 7. Germline V CDR1 and CDR2: MDHEN, SYDVKM. The CDR3 sequence is CASSELAGAKNEQFF. The DNA for the CDR3 is TGTGCCAGCAGTGAACTAGCGGGGGCGAAGAATGAGCAGTTCTTC.